This is a list of T cell receptor beta chains from one sample in a study of cytomegalovirus exposure and HLA in healthy donors. The repertoire was sequenced with immunoSEQ multiplex PCR; TCRdb's copy has only in-frame clones and lacks some. The repertoire table contains about 83,000 clones. The sample comprised PBMCs. The receptors derive from a man between 18 and 29 years old in good health and CMV-seropositive. CDR3s include the opening cysteine and the closing phenylalanine or tryptophan. D genes are given only for firm matches.

CDR3,D,V,J
CAWSKGAGTASYGYTF,TRBD1,TRBV30,TRBJ1-2
CAWNLAGGRKTQYF,TRBD2,TRBV30,TRBJ2-5
CASSTLGVPFYNSPLHF,.,TRBV7-2,TRBJ1-6
CASSQYNEQFF,.,TRBV6-5,TRBJ2-1
CASSIGGPAEQYF,.,TRBV19,TRBJ2-7
CASSLAPGSGNTIYF,.,TRBV7-7,TRBJ1-3
CSVAEGAGYEQYF,TRBD1,TRBV29-1,TRBJ2-7
CASSWTETYEQYF,.,TRBV28,TRBJ2-7
CASSTLDRSYGYTF,.,TRBV19,TRBJ1-2
CAIGGRTQYF,.,TRBV2,TRBJ2-5
CASSLAGTGNTEAFF,TRBD1,TRBV7-9,TRBJ1-1
CATAPGQMANTEAFF,TRBD1,TRBV19,TRBJ1-1
CASSLEGTGRTF,TRBD1,TRBV5-8,TRBJ1-2
CASSLGVAESSYNEQFF,.,TRBV5-1,TRBJ2-1
CASRPWGDGNTIYF,.,TRBV28,TRBJ1-3
CASKRQGGRESNQPQHF,TRBD1,TRBV19,TRBJ1-5
CAGSLLGGGQPQHF,.,TRBV28,TRBJ1-5
CASSLSQTDTQYF,.,TRBV28,TRBJ2-3
CSVISAGASEKLFF,.,TRBV29-1,TRBJ1-4
CASSEASLRGPIYNEQFF,.,TRBV2,TRBJ2-1
CASSPTGNSGANVLTF,.,TRBV18,TRBJ2-6
CASSLRSSGNTIYF,.,TRBV19,TRBJ1-3
CASSLDKTHYGYTF,.,TRBV7-9,TRBJ1-2
CASSLRTGLAGYEQYF,TRBD2,TRBV18,TRBJ2-7
CASSSTSGQDYGYTF,.,TRBV27,TRBJ1-2
CGIKGGAFYEQYF,.,TRBV28,TRBJ2-7
CASSLQAGWGAYGYTF,.,TRBV28,TRBJ1-2
CASSVAYRGPTEAFF,TRBD1,TRBV9,TRBJ1-1
CASRRDNSGNTIYF,.,TRBV6-1,TRBJ1-3
CASSQTGGPADTQYF,TRBD2,TRBV4-1,TRBJ2-3
CASSLAGVYEQYF,.,TRBV11-2,TRBJ2-7
CASSPTGTSKADTQYF,TRBD2,TRBV4-1,TRBJ2-3
CASSPSRGWPLHF,TRBD1,TRBV28,TRBJ1-6
CASSSGGNQPQHF,.,TRBV5-4,TRBJ1-5
CASSLVGTGAANEKLFF,TRBD1,TRBV7-9,TRBJ1-4
CASSQVGAGGSNQPQHF,.,TRBV4-2,TRBJ1-5
CASSLSATATGELFF,.,TRBV5-1,TRBJ2-2
CASTDRDTKIQPQHF,.,TRBV7-9,TRBJ1-5
CASRADRHNEQFF,.,TRBV6-5,TRBJ2-1
CASSPGNQPQHF,.,TRBV19,TRBJ1-5
CASSAPTEGYGYTF,.,TRBV7-2,TRBJ1-2
CSVETLAGAGGNEQFF,TRBD2,TRBV29-1,TRBJ2-1
CASSPRSTDTYEQYF,.,TRBV28,TRBJ2-7
CASSHIRGSSDTQYF,.,TRBV5-5,TRBJ2-3
CATVGQGASQPQHF,TRBD1,TRBV27,TRBJ1-5
CASSSHTGVNSGNTIYF,TRBD1,TRBV28,TRBJ1-3
CASSLAGQGKNEQYF,TRBD1,TRBV7-2,TRBJ2-7
CASSPLGQDTYEQYF,TRBD1,TRBV7-6,TRBJ2-7
CASSIDGRGVYEQYF,.,TRBV19,TRBJ2-7
CASSLSGSYEQYF,.,TRBV27,TRBJ2-7
CASSSGLVSEQFF,TRBD2,TRBV6-6,TRBJ2-1
CASSSPLTPGVGTQYF,.,TRBV13,TRBJ2-3
CATSRVGDRELFVDTEAFF,TRBD1,TRBV15,TRBJ1-1
CASTPRGPGMNTEAFF,TRBD1,TRBV28,TRBJ1-1
CASSPLGQPGTGYTF,TRBD1,TRBV6-1,TRBJ1-2